One and the same sample provided the 10 T cell receptor beta chains below, sequenced in a study of shared clonotypes between healthy human individuals. This table comes from immunoSEQ multiplex PCR, and its TCRdb copy is limited to in-frame clones, with some not included. The sample yields approximately 460,000 clones, 77% seen once. The sample taken for sequencing was PBMCs. The source of these receptors is a woman aged 40 to 50 in good health. Some clones in this sample may be carry-over from other donors' samples.

The rearrangement uses TRBV9 and TRBJ1-3; D uncertain. The germline V gene encodes CDR1 SGDLS and CDR2 YYNGEE. V dropped 0 bases and J dropped 1 base, with 8 bases sitting between them. The CDR3 has 15 amino acids. This CDR3 is CASSVGGRSGNTIYF. For the CDR3, the DNA is TGTGCCAGCAGCGTAGGAGGTCGGTCTGGAAACACCATATATTTT.

The chain carries TRBV19 and TRBJ1-5; 10 bases are a match to TRBD1. CDR3 length: 14 residues. Per germline, CDR1 LNHDA and CDR2 SQIVND (reference sequence). V dropped 7 bases and J dropped 6; count of bases not matched to a gene: 6. The CDR3 region has the DNA TGTGCCAGTACAGGACAGGGGGATTCTCAGCCCCAGCATTTT. Protein product: CASTGQGDSQPQHF.

The chain joins TRBV7-6 to TRBJ2-7; D is perhaps TRBD1 or TRBD2 (6 bases each). This CDR3 has 14 amino acids. Germline V gene lookup returns CDR1 SGHVS and CDR2 FNYEAQ. V was trimmed by 3 bases and J by 2 bases, leaving 11 bases between them. CDR3 nucleotide sequence: TGTGCCAGCAGCTTCGGGGGCGCGGCCTACGAGCAGTACTTC. Translating it yields CASSFGGAAYEQYF.

In regard to this clone: A far bigger clonotype differs at one base, so this is likely a read error. The V gene is TRBV10-3, the J gene TRBJ1-1; D possibly corresponds to TRBD1 (5 bases). Trimming shortened V by 8 bases and J by 3 bases, and 16 bases separated the two germline ends. Germline CDR1 ENHRY, CDR2 SYGVKD. The CDR3 loop spans 14 amino acids. CDR3 region: CAIGFGGVDTEAFF. CDR3 DNA sequence: TGTGCCATCGGCTTCGGGGGGGTGGACACTGAAGCTTTCTTT.

This clone occurred a few times. This sequence joins TRBV28 and TRBJ1-2, with TRBD1 as a possible D gene (6 bases). CDR3 size: 15 residues. Germline CDR1 and CDR2: MDHEN and SYDVKM. V dropped 1 base and J dropped 2 bases, with 11 bases sitting between them. The CDR3 here is CASSLYYGQNYGYTF. CDR3 bases: TGTGCCAGCAGTTTATACTACGGACAGAACTATGGCTACACCTTC.

V gene TRBV7-3 combines with J gene TRBJ1-1; D is ambiguous. The CDR3 loop spans 13 amino acids. Germline lookup yields CDR1 SGHTA and CDR2 FQGTGA. V shed 5 bases and J shed 6 bases, with 13 bases lying between them. CDR3 loop: CASSQPGVSEAFF. CDR3 DNA: TGTGCCAGCAGCCAACCGGGTGTTTCTGAAGCTTTCTTT.

Details on this clone: This sample also contains other DNA sequences that code for the same CDR3. The chain is built from TRBV28 and TRBJ1-3; D call uncertain. This CDR3 region has 13 residues. V dropped 8 bases and J dropped 0 bases, with 8 bases sitting between them. In germline, CDR1 is MDHEN, CDR2 SYDVKM. Here the CDR3 reads CASEENSGNTIYF. In DNA, the CDR3 is TGTGCCAGCGAGGAAAACTCTGGAAACACCATATATTTT.

On this clone: This sample includes further DNA sequences coding for the same CDR3. The genes are TRBV5-4 and TRBJ2-5, with D unresolved. This CDR3 is 11 amino acids long. Germline values: CDR1 SGHNT, CDR2 YYREEE (reference sequence). The ends were cut back, 2 bases at V and 5 bases at J, with 4 bases in the middle. This CDR3 is CASSFRETQYF. The CDR3 DNA follows: TGTGCCAGCAGCTTTCGGGAGACCCAGTACTTC.

This chain links TRBV9 with TRBJ2-2; maybe TRBD2 (5 bases). Deletions cut 3 bases from V and 6 bases from J, with 6 bases between. From germline, CDR1 is SGDLS and CDR2 YYNGEE. This CDR3 comprises 12 residues. The CDR3 sequence: CASSGGSGELFF. CDR3 sequence (DNA): TGTGCCAGCAGCGGCGGGTCCGGGGAGCTGTTTTTT.

This clone was recorded a few times. The gene calls are TRBV7-1 and TRBJ2-5, with D tentatively TRBD2 (5 bases). TRBV7-1 is designated an ORF whose function remains uncertain. Trimming left V 4 bases short and J 5 bases short, with 8 bases between. The CDR3 length is 12 residues. CDR3 region: CASSLAIETQYF. Here the CDR3 DNA reads TGTGCCAGCAGCTTAGCGATCGAGACCCAGTACTTC.